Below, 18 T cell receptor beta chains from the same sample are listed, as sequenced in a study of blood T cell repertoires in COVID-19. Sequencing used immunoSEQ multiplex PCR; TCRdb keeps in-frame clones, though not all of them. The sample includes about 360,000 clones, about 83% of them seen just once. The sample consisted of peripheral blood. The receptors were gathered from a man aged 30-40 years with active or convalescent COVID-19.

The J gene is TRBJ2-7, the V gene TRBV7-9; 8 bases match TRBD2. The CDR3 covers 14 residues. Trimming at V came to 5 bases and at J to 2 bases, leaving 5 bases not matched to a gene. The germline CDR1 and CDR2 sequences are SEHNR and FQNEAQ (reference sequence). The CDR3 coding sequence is TGTGCCAGCAGCCCGGGGGGGCTCGCCTACGAGCAGTACTTC. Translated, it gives CASSPGGLAYEQYF.

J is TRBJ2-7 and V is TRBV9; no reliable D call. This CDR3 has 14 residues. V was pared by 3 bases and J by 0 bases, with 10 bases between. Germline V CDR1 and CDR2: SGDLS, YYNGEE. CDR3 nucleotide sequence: TGTGCCAGCAGCGCAGAGGTCAGCTCCTACGAGCAGTACTTC. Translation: CASSAEVSSYEQYF.

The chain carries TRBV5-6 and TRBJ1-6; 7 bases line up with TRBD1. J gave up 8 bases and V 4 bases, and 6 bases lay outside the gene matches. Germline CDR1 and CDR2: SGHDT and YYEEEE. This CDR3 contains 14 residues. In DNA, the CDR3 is TGTGCCAGCAGCCCAGGACAGGCCCATTCACCCCTCCACTTT. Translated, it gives CASSPGQAHSPLHF.

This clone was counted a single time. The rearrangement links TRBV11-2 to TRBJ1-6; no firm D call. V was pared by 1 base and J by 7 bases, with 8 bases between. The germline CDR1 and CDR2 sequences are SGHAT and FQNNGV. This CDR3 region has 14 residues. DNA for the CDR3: TGTGCCAGCAGCTTAGCGCCAGGAAATTCACCCCTCCACTTT. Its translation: CASSLAPGNSPLHF.

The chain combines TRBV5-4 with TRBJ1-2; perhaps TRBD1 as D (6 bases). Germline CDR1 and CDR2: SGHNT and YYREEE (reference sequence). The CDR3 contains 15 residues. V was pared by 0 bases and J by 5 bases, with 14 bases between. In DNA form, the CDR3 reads TGTGCCAGCAGCTTGGTAGGCAGCCAGGGGTATGGCTACACCTTC. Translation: CASSLVGSQGYGYTF.

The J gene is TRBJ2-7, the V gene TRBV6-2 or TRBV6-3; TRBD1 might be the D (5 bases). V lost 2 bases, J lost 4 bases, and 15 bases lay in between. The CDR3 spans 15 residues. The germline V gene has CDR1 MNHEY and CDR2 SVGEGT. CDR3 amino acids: CASSYGGRVDYEQYF. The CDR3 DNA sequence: TGTGCCAGCAGTTACGGTGGCAGGGTGGATTACGAGCAGTACTTC.

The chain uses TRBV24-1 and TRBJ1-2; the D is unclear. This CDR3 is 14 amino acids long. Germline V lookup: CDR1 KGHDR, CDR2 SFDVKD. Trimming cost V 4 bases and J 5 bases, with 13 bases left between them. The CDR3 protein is CATSDTRVAYGYTF. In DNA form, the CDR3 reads TGTGCCACCAGTGACACTCGGGTTGCTTATGGCTACACCTTC.

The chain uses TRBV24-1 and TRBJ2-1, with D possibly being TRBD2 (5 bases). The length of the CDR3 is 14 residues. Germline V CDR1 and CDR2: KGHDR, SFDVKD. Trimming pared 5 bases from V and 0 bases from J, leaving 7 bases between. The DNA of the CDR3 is TGTGCCACCAGTGTAGGGAGCTCCTACAATGAGCAGTTCTTC. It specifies CATSVGSSYNEQFF.

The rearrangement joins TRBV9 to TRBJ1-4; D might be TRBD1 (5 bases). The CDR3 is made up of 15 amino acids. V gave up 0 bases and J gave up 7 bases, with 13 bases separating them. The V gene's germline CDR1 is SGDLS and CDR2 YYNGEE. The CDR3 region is CASSVGAGDGEKLFF. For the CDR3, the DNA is TGTGCCAGCAGCGTAGGCGCGGGGGATGGTGAAAAACTGTTTTTT.

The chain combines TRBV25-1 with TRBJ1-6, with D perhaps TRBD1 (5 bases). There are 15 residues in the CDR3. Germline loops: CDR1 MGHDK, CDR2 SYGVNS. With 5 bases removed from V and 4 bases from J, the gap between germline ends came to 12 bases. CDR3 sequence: CASSPSQAYNSPLHF. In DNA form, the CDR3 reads TGTGCCAGCAGTCCCTCACAGGCGTATAATTCACCCCTCCACTTT.

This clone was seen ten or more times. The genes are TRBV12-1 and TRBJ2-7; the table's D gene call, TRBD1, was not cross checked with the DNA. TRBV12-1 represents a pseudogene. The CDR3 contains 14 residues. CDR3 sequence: CASSFLQGEDEQYF. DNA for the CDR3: TGTGCCAGCAGCTTTCTACAGGGAGAGGACGAGCAGTACTTC.

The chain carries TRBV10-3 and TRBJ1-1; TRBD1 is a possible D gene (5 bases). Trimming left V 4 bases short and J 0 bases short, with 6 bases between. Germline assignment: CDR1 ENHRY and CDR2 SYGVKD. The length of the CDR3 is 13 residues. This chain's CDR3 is CAISGQLNTEAFF. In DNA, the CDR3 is TGTGCCATCAGTGGACAGCTGAACACTGAAGCTTTCTTT.

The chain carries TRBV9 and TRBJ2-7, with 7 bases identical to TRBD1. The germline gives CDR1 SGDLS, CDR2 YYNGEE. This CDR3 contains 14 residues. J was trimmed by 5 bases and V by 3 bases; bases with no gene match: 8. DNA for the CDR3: TGTGCCAGCAGCGGACAGGGCTCTACCCACGAGCAGTACTTC. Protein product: CASSGQGSTHEQYF.

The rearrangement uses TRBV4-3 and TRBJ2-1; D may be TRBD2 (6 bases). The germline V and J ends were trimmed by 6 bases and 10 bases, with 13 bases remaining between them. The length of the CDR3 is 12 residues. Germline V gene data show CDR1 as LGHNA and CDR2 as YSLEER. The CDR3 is CASRPGDWEQFF. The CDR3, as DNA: TGCGCCAGCAGGCCTGGGGACTGGGAGCAGTTCTTC.

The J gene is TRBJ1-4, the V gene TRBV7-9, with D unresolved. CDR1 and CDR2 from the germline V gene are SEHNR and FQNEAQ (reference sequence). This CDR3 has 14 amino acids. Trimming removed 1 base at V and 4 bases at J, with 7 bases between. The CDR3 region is CASSLGQINEKLFF. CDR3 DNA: TGTGCCAGCAGCTTAGGACAAATTAATGAAAAACTGTTTTTT.

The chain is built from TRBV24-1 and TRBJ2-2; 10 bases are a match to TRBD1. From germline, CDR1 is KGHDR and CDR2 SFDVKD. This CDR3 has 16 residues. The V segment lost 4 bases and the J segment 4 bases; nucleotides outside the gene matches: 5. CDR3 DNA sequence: TGTGCCACCAGTGAAACCGGGACAGGGGTCACCGGGGAGCTGTTTTTT. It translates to CATSETGTGVTGELFF.

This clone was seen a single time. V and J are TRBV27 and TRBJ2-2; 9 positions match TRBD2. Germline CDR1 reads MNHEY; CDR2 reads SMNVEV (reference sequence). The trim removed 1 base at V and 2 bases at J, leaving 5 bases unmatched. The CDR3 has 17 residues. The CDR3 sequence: CASSLYPSGTNTGELFF. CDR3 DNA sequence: TGTGCCAGCAGTTTATACCCTAGCGGGACCAACACCGGGGAGCTGTTTTTT.

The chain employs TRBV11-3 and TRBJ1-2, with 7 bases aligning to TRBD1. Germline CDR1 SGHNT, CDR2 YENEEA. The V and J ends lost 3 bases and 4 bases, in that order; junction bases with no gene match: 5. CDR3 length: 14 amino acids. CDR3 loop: CASSFDRELYGYTF. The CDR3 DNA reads TGTGCCAGCAGCTTCGACAGGGAACTCTATGGCTACACCTTC.